This T cell receptor (beta chain) was found in a study of CD8+ T cells in alopecia areata (dated 2018 in TCRdb). Context from the whole study: Treated patients were enrolled in an open-label pilot trial of oral tofacitinib, 5 to 10 mg twice daily, for moderate-to-severe alopecia areata. Patients received tofacitinib for 6 to 18 months and were then followed off drug for 6 months to check for delayed response and recurrence. In treated patients, disease severity was measured using the SALT score, which gives the percentage of scalp surface area affected. To study T cell clonal expansion in alopecia areata, the researchers applied high-throughput TCRbeta sequencing to both the C3H/HeJ mouse model and human patients. On the human side, TCRbeta sequencing was run on scalp tissue and on sorted CD4+ and CD8+ peripheral blood T cells from healthy controls and from alopecia areata patients with either patchy or totalis/universalis disease. Biopsies were taken from tofacitinib-treated patients at baseline and at 4 and 24 weeks of treatment, and a later scalp biopsy was taken in several of the tofacitinib-treated patients. Scalp clonality was compared among normal scalp (n=4), patchy alopecia areata scalp (n=8), and alopecia totalis/universalis scalp (n=8). RNA was extracted with the PAXgene miRNA kit for fixed scalp, the miRNeasy kit for PBMCs, and the RNeasy kit for mouse skin. Amplification of TCRbeta CDR3 regions was done by immunoSEQ multiplex PCR using 35 Vbeta forward primers and 13 Jbeta reverse primers.

The library was made by the immunoSEQ multiplex PCR assay. RNA was extracted from all samples and reverse transcribed into cDNA as template for TCR sequencing. First-strand cDNA was synthesized with SuperScript III using a 2:1 mix of oligo-dT and random hexamers. A synthetic immune receptor repertoire was used to assess amplification bias, and residual bias was removed computationally. As for the authors' bioinformatics: Raw reads were preprocessed for error removal, and CDR3 was defined according to IMGT conventions as running from the conserved cysteine to phenylalanine. Clonality was computed by normalizing Shannon entropy by log2 of the number of productive unique TCRs and subtracting the result from 1. Whether scalp clones were CD4 or CD8 was inferred by matching scalp TCRbeta sequences against CD4 and CD8 repertoires sorted from blood. Entries here come from immuneACCESS through TCRdb and include only in-frame sequences with V and J called. Some clones fail to appear in such tables; in the studies checked, an unresolved V gene covers under half of the shortfall, and the cause of the remainder is unknown. That table gives V, J and clone size, and the DNA gave D and trimming. In all, the sample holds 150,000 to 200,000 clones, and less than 80% of those were seen once. The biggest ten clones account for over 12% of the sample.

Ends trimmed: V by 2 bases, J by 10 bases; bases unmatched to a gene: 6. CDR1 MNHNY and CDR2 SVGAGI were looked up in the germline V gene (reference sequence). The CDR3 starts with the cysteine, ends with the phenylalanine, and has 14 residues. Only CDR3 DNA is held: 42 bases, read in frame from base 1. Comment on this clone: What antigen it recognizes has not been identified. Base qualities are not recorded, but no much larger clone differs from it by a single base.

Per the publication, the time point label means: 24 weeks on oral tofacitinib. This specimen's treatment or condition label, interpreted: oral pan-JAK inhibitor, 5-10 mg twice daily. From alopecia areata patients, peripheral blood was collected along with lesional scalp punch biopsies. PBMCs were isolated by density centrifugation and stained for CD3, CD4 and CD8, and CD4+ and CD8+ T cells were sorted on a FACSAria. General findings and caveats noted by the study authors: Because the treated cohort was small and included a single nonresponder, larger studies are needed to assess links between baseline CD8+ expansion and response. Scalp clonality and the number of expanded CD8+ clones among the top 100 scalp clones were significantly decreased by tofacitinib. Scalp TCR repertoire analysis is complicated because resident alphabeta T cells in normal human skin are also sequenced, whereas mouse skin is dominated by gammadelta T cells. Compared with mice, TCR sequences shared between patients were less clear, possibly partly because of HLA diversity across the patient population. Lesional scalp, especially in alopecia totalis/universalis, showed higher clonality and more expanded CD8+ clones than normal scalp, suggesting antigenic drive. During tofacitinib treatment, many expanded lesional clones stuck around in both scalp and blood, and this persistence may partly explain why relapse happens after treatment is stopped.

The chain was built from TRBV6-6 and TRBJ2-1; TRBD1 lines up with 9 middle nucleotides. The sample consisted of CD4+ T cells sorted from blood, taken at week 24, from a patient treated with tofacitinib. This sequence originates from a human donor with alopecia areata. CDR3 loop: CASSYPGTGLEQFF. The DNA is as follows: TGTGCCAGCAGTTACCCCGGGACAGGGCTCGAGCAGTTCTTC.